This T cell receptor beta chain was documented in a study of blood T cell repertoires in COVID-19. Germline-derived CDR1 and CDR2 are PRHDT and FYEKMQ (reference sequence). The CDR3 contains 15 residues. Trimming took 3 bases from V and 6 from J; bases not matched to a gene: 7. Residents of 24 US areas, aged about 18 to 95 years, made up the participants. Donors were grouped by their self-reported clinical history. In the original analysis: Using reference gene primer amplification, nucleated cell counts were estimated. Assay used: immunoSEQ multiplex PCR; TCRdb lists only in-frame clones, some missing. V and J calls and clone size are those listed in that table; D and trimming were worked out from the DNA. The table has 210,000 or so clones, approximately 80% seen once.

Sequences were obtained from PBMCs or T cells enriched from blood (not recorded which). The TCR sequence derives from a woman aged 40-49 years with acute COVID-19. The chain links TRBV13 to TRBJ2-5, with TRBD2 matching 10 bases. The CDR3, as DNA: TGTGCCAGCAGCTTTTTTAGCGGGAGGTCAAAGACCCAGTACTTC. Protein product: CASSFFSGRSKTQYF. The whole variable domain, filled in from reference TRBV13 and TRBJ2-5, reads AAGVIQSPRHLIKEKRETATLKCYPIPRHDTVYWYQQGPGQDPQFLISFYEKMQSDKGSIPDRFSAQQFSDYHSELNMSSLELGDSALYFCASSFFSGRSKTQYFGPGTRLLVL.